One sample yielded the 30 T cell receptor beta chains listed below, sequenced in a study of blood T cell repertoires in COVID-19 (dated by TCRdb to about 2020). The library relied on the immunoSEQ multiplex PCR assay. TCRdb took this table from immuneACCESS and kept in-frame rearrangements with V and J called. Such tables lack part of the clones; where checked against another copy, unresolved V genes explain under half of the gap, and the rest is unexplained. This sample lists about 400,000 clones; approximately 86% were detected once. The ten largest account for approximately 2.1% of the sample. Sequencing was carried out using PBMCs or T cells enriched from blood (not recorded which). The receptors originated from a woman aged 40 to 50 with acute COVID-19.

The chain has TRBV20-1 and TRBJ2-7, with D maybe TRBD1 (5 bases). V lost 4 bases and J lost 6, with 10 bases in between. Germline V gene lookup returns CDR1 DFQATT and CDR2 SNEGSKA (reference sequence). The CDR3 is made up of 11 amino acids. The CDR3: CSAMTVGEQYF. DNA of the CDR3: TGCAGTGCTATGACAGTAGGCGAGCAGTACTTC.

The CDR3 is CASSPQGRTNYGYTF. The CDR3 bases are TGTGCCAGCAGCCCCCAGGGCCGGACTAACTATGGCTACACCTTC. V is TRBV7-9 and J is TRBJ1-2; the D gene is possibly TRBD1 (5 bases). Trimming took 5 bases from V and 0 from J, leaving 13 bases between them. The CDR3 consists of 15 residues. Germline CDR1 reads SEHNR; CDR2 reads FQNEAQ (reference sequence).

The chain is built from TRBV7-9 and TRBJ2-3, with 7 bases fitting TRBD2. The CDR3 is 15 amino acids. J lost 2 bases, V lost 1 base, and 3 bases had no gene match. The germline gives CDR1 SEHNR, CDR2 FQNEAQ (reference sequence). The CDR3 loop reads CASSLGEGPTDTQYF. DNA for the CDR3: TGTGCCAGCAGCTTAGGGGAGGGCCCCACAGATACGCAGTATTTT.

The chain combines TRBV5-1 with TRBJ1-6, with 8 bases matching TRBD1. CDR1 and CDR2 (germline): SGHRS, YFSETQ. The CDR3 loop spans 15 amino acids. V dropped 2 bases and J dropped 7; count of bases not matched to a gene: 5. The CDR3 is CASSLQGDGNSPLHF. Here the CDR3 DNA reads TGCGCCAGCAGCTTACAGGGGGACGGGAATTCACCCCTCCACTTT.

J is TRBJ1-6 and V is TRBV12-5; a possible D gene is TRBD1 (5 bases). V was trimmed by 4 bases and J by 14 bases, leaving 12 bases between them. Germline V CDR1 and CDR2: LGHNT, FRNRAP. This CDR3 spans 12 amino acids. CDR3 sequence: CASGSPGRALHF. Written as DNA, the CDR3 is TGTGCTAGTGGTTCTCCGGGCAGGGCCCTCCACTTT. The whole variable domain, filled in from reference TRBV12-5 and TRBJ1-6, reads DARVTQTPRHKVTEMGQEVTMRCQPILGHNTVFWYRQTMMQGLELLAYFRNRAPLDDSGMPKDRFSAEMPDATLATLKIQPSEPRDSAVYFCASGSPGRALHFGNGTRLTVT.

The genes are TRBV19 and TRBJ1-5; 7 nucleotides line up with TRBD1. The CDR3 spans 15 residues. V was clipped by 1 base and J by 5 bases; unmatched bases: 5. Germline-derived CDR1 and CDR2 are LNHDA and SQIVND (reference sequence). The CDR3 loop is CASSIGQGGYQPQHF. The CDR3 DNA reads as TGTGCCAGTAGTATAGGACAGGGAGGATATCAGCCCCAGCATTTT.

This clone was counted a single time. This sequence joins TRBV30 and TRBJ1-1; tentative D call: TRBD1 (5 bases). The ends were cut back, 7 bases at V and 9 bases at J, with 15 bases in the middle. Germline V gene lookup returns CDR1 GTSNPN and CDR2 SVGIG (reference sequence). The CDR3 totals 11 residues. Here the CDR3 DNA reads TGTGCCTCCCAAAGGGGCTCCAAAGCTTTCTTT. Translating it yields CASQRGSKAFF.

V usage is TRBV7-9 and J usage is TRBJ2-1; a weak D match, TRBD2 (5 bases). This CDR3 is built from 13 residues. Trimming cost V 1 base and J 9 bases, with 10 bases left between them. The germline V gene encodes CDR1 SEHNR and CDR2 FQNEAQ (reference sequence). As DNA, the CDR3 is TGTGCCAGCAGCTTAGTACTGAGGGCTGAGCAGTTCTTC. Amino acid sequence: CASSLVLRAEQFF.

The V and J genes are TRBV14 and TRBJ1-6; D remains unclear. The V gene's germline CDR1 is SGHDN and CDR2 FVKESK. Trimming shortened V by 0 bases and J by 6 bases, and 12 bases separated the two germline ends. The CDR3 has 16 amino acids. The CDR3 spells CASSQDTGYPNSPLHF. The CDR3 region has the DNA TGTGCCAGCAGCCAAGATACGGGTTACCCTAATTCACCCCTCCACTTT.

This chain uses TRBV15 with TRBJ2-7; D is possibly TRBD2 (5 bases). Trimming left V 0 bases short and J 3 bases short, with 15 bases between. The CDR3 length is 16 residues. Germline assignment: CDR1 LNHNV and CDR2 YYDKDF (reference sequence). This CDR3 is CATSRESGDHDYEQYF. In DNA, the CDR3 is TGTGCCACCAGCAGAGAGAGCGGAGACCACGACTACGAGCAGTACTTC.

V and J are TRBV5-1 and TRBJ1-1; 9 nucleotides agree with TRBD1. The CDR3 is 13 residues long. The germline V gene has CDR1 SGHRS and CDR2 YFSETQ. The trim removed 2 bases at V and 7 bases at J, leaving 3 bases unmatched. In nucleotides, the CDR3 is TGCGCCAGCAGCTTAGGGACAGGGTTTGAAGCTTTCTTT. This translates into CASSLGTGFEAFF.

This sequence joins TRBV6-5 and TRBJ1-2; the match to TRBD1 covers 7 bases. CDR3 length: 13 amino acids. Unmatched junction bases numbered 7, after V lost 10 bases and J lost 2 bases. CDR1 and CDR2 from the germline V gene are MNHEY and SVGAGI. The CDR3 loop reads CATKLGQNYGYTF. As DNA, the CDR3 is TGTGCCACTAAATTGGGACAGAACTATGGCTACACCTTC.

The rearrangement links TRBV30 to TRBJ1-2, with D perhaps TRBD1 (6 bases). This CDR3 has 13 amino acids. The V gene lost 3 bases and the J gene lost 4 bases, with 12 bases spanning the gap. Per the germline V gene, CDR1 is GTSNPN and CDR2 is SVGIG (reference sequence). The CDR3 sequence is CAWREGQFYGYTF. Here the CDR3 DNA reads TGTGCCTGGAGAGAAGGACAGTTCTATGGCTACACCTTC.

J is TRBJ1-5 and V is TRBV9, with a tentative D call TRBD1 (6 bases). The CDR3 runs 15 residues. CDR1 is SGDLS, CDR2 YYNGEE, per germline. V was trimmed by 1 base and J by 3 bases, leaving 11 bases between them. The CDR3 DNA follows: TGTGCCAGCAGCGTATGGGGACACATCAATCAGCCCCAGCATTTT. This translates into CASSVWGHINQPQHF.

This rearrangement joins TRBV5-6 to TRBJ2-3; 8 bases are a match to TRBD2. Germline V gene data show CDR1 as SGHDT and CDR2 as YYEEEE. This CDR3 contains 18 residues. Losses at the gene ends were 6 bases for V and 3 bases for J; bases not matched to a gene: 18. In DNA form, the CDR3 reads TGTGCCAGCACCTCTTTAGCGGGGCCCGAGGTATGGACAGATACGCAGTATTTT. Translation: CASTSLAGPEVWTDTQYF. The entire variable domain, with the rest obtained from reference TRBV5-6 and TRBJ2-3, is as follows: DAGVTQSPTHLIKTRGQQVTLRCSPKSGHDTVSWYQQALGQGPQFIFQYYEEEERQRGNFPDRFSGHQFPNYSSELNVNALLLGDSALYLCASTSLAGPEVWTDTQYFGPGTRLTVL.

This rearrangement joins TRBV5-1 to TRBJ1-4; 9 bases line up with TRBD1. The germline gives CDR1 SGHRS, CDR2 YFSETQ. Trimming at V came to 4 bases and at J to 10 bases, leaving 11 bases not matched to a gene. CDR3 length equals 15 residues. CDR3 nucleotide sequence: TGCGCCAGCAGCGAGTCCGGGACAGGGATTAGAAAACTGTTTTTT. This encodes CASSESGTGIRKLFF. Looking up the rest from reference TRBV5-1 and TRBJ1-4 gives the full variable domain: KAGVTQTPRYLIKTRGQQVTLSCSPISGHRSVSWYQQTPGQGLQFLFEYFSETQRNKGNFPGRFSGRQFSNSRSEMNVSTLELGDSALYLCASSESGTGIRKLFFGSGTQLSVL.

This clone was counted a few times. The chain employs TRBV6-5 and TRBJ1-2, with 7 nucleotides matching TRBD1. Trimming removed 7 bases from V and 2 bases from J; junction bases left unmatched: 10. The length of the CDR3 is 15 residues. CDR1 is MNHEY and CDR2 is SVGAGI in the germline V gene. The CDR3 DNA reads TGTGCCAGCACTCTAGTGGGGGGACAGAACTATGGCTACACCTTC. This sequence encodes CASTLVGGQNYGYTF.

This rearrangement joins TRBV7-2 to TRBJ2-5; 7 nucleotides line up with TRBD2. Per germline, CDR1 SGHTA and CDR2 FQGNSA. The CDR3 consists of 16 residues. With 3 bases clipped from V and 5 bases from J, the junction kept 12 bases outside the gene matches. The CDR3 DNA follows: TGTGCCAGCAGCTTCGTTCTGGGGGGGTTAGGGGAGACCCAGTACTTC. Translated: CASSFVLGGLGETQYF.

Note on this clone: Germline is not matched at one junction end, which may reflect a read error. The CDR3 here is CASSYYEQYF. For the CDR3, the DNA is TGTGCCAGCAGCTACTACGAGCAGTACTTC. The rearrangement uses TRBV6-2 or TRBV6-3 and TRBJ2-7, with D unresolved. Germline-derived CDR1 and CDR2 are MNHEY and SVGEGT. The length of the CDR3 is 10 residues.

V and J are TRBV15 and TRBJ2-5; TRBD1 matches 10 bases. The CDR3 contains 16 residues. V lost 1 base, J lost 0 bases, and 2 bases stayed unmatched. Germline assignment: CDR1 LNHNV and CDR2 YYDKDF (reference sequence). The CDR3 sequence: CATSRGDRGHQETQYF. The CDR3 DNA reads TGTGCCACCAGCAGAGGGGACAGGGGACACCAAGAGACCCAGTACTTC.

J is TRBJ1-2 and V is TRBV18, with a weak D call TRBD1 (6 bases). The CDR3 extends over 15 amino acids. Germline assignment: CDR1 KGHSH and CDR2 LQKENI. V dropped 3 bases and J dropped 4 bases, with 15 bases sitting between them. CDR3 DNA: TGTGCCAGCTCACCGTCGCAGGGGCTTGTCTATGGCTACACCTTC. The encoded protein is CASSPSQGLVYGYTF.

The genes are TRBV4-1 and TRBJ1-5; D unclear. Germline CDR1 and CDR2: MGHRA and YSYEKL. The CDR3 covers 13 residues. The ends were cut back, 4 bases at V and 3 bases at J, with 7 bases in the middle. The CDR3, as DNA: TGCGCCAGCAGCCTCGTACTCAATCAGCCCCAGCATTTT. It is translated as CASSLVLNQPQHF.

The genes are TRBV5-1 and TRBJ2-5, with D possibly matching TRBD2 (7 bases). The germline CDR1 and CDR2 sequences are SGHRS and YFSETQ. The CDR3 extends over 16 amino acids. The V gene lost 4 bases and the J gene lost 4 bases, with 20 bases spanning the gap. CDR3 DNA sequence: TGCGCCAGCAGCCGGGGGGCCTTCGACGGGGTAGAGACCCAGTACTTC. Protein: CASSRGAFDGVETQYF.

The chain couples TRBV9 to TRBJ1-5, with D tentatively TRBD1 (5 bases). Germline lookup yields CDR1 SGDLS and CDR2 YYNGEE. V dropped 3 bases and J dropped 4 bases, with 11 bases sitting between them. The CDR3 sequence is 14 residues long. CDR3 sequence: CASSAGQANQPQHF. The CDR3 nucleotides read TGTGCCAGCAGCGCCGGACAAGCAAATCAGCCCCAGCATTTT.

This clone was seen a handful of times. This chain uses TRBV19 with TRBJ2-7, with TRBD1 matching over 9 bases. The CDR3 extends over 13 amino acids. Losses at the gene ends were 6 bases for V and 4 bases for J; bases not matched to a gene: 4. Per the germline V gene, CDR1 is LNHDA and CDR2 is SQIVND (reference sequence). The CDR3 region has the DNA TGTGCCAGTAGCGGGGGACAGGGTTACGAGCAGTACTTC. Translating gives CASSGGQGYEQYF.

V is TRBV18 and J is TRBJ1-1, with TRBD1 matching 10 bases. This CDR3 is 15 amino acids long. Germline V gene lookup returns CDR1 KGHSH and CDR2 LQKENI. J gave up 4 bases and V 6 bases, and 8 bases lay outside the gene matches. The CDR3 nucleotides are TGTGCCAGCTCCCGTGACAGGGGGCTGACCACTGAAGCTTTCTTT. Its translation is CASSRDRGLTTEAFF.

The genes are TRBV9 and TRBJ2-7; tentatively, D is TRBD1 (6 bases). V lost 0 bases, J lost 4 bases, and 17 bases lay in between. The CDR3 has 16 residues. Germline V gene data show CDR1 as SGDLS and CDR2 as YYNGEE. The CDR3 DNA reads TGTGCCAGCAGCGTAGGGGGGTACGGGGACATATACGAGCAGTACTTC. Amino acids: CASSVGGYGDIYEQYF.

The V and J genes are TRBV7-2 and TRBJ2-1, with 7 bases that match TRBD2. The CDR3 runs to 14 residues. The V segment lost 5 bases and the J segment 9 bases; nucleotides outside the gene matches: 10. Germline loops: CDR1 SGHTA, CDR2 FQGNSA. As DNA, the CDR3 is TGTGCCAGCAGCGGCGGCCCGGGAGGCGCTGAGCAGTTCTTC. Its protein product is CASSGGPGGAEQFF.

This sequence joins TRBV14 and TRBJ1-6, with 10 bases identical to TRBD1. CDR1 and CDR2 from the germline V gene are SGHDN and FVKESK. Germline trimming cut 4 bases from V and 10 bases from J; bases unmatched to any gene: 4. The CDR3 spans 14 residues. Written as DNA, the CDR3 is TGTGCCAGCAGCCCGGACAGGGGGATCTCACCCCTCCACTTT. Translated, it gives CASSPDRGISPLHF.

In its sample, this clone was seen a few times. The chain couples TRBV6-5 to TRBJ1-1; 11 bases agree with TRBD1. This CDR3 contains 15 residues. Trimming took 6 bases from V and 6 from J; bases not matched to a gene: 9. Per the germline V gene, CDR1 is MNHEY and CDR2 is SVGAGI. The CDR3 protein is CASRKGTGGKAEAFF. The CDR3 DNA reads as TGTGCCAGCAGAAAAGGGACAGGGGGTAAGGCTGAAGCTTTCTTT.